This TCR beta chain appears in the sequencing data of a study of blood T cell repertoires in COVID-19. CDR1 and CDR2 (germline): MNHEY, SMNVEV (reference sequence). This CDR3 region has 16 residues. Trimming at V came to 6 bases and at J to 4 bases, leaving 10 bases not matched to a gene. Repertoires were generated with immunoSEQ multiplex PCR, while TCRdb's copy carries only in-frame clones and drops some. Of about 190,000 clones detected, about 88% appear once; the ten largest clones hold under 15%. Sequencing input: peripheral blood. This chain connects TRBV27 to TRBJ2-1; 9 bases are shared with TRBD2. This TCR derives from a man between 25 and 39 years old with active or convalescent COVID-19. CDR3 nucleotides: TGTGCCAGCAGCTCCGGGACTAGCAGATATTACAATGAGCAGTTCTTC. Amino acid sequence: CASSSGTSRYYNEQFF.